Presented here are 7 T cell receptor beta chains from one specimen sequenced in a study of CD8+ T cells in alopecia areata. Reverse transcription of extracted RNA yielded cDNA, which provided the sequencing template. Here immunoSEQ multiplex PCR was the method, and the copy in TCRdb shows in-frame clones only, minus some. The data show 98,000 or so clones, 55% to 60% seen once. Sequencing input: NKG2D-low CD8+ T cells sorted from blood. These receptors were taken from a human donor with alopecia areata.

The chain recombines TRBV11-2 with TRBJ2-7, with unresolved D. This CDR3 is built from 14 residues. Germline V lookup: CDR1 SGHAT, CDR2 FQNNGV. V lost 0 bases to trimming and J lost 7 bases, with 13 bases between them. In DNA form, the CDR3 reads TGTGCCAGCAGCTTAGATACAAGCCGACCGGAGCAGTACTTC. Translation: CASSLDTSRPEQYF.

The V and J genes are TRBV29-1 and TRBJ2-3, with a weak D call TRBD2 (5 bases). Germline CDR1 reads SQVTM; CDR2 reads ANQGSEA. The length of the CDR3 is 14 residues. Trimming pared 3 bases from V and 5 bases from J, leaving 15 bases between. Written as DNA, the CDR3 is TGCAGCGTTGAGGGTTCGAGCGGAGGAGATACGCAGTATTTT. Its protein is CSVEGSSGGDTQYF.

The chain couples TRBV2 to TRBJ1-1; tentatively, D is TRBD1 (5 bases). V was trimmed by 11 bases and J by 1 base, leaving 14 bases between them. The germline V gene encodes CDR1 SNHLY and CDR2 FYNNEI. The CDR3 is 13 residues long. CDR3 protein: CAAARGPNTEAFF. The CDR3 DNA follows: TGTGCCGCGGCGAGGGGACCGAACACTGAAGCTTTCTTT.

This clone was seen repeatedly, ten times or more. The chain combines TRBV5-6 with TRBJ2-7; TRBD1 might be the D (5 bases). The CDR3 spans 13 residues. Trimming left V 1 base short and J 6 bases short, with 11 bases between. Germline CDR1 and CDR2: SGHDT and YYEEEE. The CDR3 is CASSLTRVREQYF. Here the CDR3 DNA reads TGTGCCAGCAGCTTGACCAGGGTTCGCGAGCAGTACTTC.

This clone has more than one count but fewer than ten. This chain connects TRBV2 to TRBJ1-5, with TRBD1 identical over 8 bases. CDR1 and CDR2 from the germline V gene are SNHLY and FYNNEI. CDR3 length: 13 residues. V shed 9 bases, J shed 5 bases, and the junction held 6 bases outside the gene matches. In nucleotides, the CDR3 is TGTGCCAGTGGGGACAGGTGGGATCAGCCCCAGCATTTT. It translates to CASGDRWDQPQHF.

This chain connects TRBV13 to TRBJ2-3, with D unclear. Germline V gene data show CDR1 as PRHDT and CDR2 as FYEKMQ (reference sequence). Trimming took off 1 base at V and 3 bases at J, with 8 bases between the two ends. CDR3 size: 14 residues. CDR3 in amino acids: CASSLAAGTDTQYF. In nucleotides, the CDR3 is TGTGCCAGCAGCTTAGCCGCAGGAACAGATACGCAGTATTTT. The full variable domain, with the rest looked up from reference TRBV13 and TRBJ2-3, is AAGVIQSPRHLIKEKRETATLKCYPIPRHDTVYWYQQGPGQDPQFLISFYEKMQSDKGSIPDRFSAQQFSDYHSELNMSSLELGDSALYFCASSLAAGTDTQYFGPGTRLTVL.

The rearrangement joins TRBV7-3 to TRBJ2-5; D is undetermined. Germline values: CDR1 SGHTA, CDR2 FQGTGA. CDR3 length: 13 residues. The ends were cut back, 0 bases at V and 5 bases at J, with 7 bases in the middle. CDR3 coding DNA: TGTGCCAGCAGCTTAACATACGGGGAGACCCAGTACTTC. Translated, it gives CASSLTYGETQYF.